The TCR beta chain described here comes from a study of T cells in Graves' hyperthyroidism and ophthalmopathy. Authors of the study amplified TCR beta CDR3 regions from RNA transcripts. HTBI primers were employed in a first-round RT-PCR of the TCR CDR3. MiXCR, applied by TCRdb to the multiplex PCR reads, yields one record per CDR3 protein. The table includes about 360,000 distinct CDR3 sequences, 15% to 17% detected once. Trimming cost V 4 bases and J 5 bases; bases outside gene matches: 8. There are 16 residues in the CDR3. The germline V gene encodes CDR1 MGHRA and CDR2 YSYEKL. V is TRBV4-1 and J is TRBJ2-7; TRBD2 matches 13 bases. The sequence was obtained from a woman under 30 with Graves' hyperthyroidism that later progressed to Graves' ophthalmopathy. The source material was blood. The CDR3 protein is CASSPTGLAGSNEQYF. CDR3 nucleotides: TGCGCCAGCAGCCCGACGGGACTAGCGGGAAGTAACGAGCAGTACTTC.